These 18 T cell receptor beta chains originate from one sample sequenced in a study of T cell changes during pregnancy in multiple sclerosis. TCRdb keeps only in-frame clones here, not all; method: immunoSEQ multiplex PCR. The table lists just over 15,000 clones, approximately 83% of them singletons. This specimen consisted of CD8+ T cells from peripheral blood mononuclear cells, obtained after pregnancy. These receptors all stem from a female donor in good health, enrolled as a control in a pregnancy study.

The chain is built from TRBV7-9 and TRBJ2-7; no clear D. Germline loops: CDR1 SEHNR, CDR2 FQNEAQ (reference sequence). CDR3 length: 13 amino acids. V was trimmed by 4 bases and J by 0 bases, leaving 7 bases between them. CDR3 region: CASSSSTSYEQYF. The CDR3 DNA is TGTGCCAGCAGCTCGAGCACCTCCTACGAGCAGTACTTC.

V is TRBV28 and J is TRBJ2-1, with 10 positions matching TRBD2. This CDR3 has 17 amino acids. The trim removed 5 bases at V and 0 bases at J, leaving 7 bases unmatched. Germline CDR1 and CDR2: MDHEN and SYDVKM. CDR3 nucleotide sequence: TGTGCCAGCAGTGCTGGACTAGCGGACTTCTCCTACAATGAGCAGTTCTTC. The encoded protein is CASSAGLADFSYNEQFF.

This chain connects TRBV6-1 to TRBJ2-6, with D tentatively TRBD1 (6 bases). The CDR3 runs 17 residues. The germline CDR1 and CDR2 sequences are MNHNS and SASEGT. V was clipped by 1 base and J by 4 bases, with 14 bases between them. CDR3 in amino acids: CASSEGQPDRGANVLTF. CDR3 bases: TGTGCCAGCAGTGAAGGTCAGCCAGACAGGGGGGCCAACGTCCTGACTTTC.

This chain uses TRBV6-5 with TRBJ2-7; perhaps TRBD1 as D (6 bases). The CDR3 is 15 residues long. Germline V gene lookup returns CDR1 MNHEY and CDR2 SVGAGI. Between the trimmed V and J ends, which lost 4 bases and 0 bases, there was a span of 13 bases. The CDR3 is CASSLDSSSSYEQYF. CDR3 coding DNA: TGTGCCAGCAGTTTGGACAGTTCGAGCTCCTACGAGCAGTACTTC.

CDR3 bases: TGCGCCAGCAGCCTGGAAATGGGACTAGCGGGAGGATCCACCTACGAGCAGTACTTC. Amino acid sequence: CASSLEMGLAGGSTYEQYF. This chain connects TRBV5-1 to TRBJ2-7; 15 positions match TRBD2. This CDR3 comprises 19 residues. Germline loops: CDR1 SGHRS, CDR2 YFSETQ. After removal of 4 bases from V and 2 bases from J, the junction contained 13 bases not matched to a gene.

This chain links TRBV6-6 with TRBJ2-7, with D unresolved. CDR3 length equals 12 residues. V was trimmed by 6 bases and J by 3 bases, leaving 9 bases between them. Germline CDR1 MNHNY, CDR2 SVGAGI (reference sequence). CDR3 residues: CASSLRLYEQYF. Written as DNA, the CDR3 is TGTGCCAGCAGCCTCAGGCTCTACGAGCAGTACTTC.

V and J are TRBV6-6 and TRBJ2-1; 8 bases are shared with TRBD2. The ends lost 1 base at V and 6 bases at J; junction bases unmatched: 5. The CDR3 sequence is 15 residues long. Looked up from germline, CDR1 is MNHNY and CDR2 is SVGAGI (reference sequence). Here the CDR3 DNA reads TGTGCCAGCAGTTACTACGGGGGGGAGTCCAATGAGCAGTTCTTC. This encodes CASSYYGGESNEQFF.

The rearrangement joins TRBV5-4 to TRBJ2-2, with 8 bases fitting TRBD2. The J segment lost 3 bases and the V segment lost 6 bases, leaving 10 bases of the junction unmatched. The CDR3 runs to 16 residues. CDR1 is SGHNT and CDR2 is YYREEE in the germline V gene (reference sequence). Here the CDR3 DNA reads TGTGCCAGCACCATCTCGGGGGGGCATTACACCGGGGAGCTGTTTTTT. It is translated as CASTISGGHYTGELFF.

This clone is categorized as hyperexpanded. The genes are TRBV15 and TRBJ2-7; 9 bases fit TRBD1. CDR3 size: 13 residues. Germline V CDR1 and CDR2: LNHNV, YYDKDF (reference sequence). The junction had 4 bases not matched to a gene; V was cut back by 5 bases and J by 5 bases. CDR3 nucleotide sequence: TGTGCCACCAGCCTCGACAGGGGGGACGAGCAGTACTTC. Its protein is CATSLDRGDEQYF.

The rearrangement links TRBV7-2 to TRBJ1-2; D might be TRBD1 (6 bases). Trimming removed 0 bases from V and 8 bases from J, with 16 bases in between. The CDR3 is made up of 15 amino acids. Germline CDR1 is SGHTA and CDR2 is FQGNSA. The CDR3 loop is CASSLAFGGAFGYTF. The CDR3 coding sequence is TGTGCCAGCAGCTTAGCCTTTGGGGGGGCCTTCGGCTACACCTTC.

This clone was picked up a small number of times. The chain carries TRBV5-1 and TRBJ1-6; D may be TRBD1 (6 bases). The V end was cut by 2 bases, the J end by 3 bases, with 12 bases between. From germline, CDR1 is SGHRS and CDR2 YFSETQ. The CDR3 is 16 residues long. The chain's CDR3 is CASSFKTGLYNSPLHF. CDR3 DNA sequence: TGCGCCAGCAGCTTTAAGACAGGACTCTATAATTCACCCCTCCACTTT. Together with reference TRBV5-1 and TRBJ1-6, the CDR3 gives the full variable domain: KAGVTQTPRYLIKTRGQQVTLSCSPISGHRSVSWYQQTPGQGLQFLFEYFSETQRNKGNFPGRFSGRQFSNSRSEMNVSTLELGDSALYLCASSFKTGLYNSPLHFGNGTRLTVT.

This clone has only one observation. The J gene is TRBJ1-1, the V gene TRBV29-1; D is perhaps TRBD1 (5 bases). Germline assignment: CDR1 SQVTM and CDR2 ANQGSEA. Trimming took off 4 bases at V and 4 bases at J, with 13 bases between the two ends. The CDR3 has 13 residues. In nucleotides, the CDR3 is TGCAGCGTTGGGGCGGGGGGGAGCACTGAAGCTTTCTTT. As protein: CSVGAGGSTEAFF.

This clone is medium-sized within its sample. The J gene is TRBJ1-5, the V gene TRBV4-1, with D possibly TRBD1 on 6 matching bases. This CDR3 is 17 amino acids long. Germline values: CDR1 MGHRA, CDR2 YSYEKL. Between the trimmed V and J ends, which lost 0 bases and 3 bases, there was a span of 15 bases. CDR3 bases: TGCGCCAGCAGCCAAGAGCGGGGGCAGGGGAACAATCAGCCCCAGCATTTT. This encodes CASSQERGQGNNQPQHF.

The CDR3 region is CASSLGDRGRLEKLFF. Written as DNA, the CDR3 is TGTGCCAGCAGCTTGGGGGACAGGGGGCGGCTCGAAAAACTGTTTTTT. J is TRBJ1-4 and V is TRBV7-2; TRBD1 aligns across 12 bases. Germline V gene sequence: CDR1 SGHTA, CDR2 FQGNSA. The CDR3 spans 16 residues. The trim removed 3 bases at V and 8 bases at J, leaving 7 bases unmatched.

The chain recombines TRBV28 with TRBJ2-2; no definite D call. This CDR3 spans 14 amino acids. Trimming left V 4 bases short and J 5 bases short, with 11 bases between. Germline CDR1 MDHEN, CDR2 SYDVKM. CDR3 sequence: CASSSARRTGELFF. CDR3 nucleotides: TGTGCCAGCAGTTCCGCTAGGCGGACCGGGGAGCTGTTTTTT.

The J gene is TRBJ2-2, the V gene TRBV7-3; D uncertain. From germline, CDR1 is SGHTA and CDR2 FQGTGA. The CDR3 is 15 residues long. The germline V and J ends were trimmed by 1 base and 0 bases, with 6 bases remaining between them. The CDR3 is CASSLNAANTGELFF. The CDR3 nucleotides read TGTGCCAGCAGCTTAAATGCAGCGAACACCGGGGAGCTGTTTTTT.

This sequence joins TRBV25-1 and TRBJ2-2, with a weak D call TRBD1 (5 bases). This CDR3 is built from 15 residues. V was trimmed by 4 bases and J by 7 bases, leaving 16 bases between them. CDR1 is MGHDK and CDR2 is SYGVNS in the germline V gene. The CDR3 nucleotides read TGTGCCAGCAGTGGGGTAGGGGATGGGATCGGGGAGCTGTTTTTT. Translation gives CASSGVGDGIGELFF.

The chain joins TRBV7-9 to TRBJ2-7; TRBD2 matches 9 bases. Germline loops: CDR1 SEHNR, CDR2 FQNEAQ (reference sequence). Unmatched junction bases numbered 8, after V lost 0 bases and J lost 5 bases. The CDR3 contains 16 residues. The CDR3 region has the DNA TGTGCCAGCAGCTTAGCGCGGGGGGGAACCGGCAACGAGCAGTACTTC. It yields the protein CASSLARGGTGNEQYF. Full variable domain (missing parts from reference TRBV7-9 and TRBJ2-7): DTGVSQNPRHKITKRGQNVTFRCDPISEHNRLYWYRQTLGQGPEFLTYFQNEAQLEKSRLLSDRFSAERPKGSFSTLEIQRTEQGDSAMYLCASSLARGGTGNEQYFGPGTRLTVT.